This T cell receptor beta chain derives from a study of monozygotic twins with inflammatory bowel disease (dated by TCRdb to the late 2010s). Concerning the study at large: The full study comprised around 28 monozygotic twin pairs: nine German pairs (four IBD-concordant, five IBD-discordant) and 19 IBD-discordant Danish pairs. Each individual had, on average, about 151 000 unique TCRalpha sequences and 181 000 unique TCRbeta sequences available for analysis. Disease-associated traits were sought mainly through comparisons between IBD patients and their genetically identical healthy co-twins within discordant pairs. General conclusions and limits of the study: Because patients were on differing immunosuppressive treatments, the repertoires may have picked up extra background noise and inter-individual variability. No single strong signal or clonotype linked to IBD turned up in the results, so the idea that one exists was not supported. Compared with healthy twins, IBD patients shared fewer clonotypes with other individuals, and the difference was most pronounced in patients with signs of disease activity. The analysis was unable to tell apart different T cell subtypes. No difference in repertoire similarity was observed between concordant and discordant twins, possibly owing to limited statistical power. TCRbeta repertoire diversity, by inverse Simpson index, was decreased in IBD patients compared with their healthy co-twins.

Library preparation employed 5' RACE. For each TCR library, approximately 3.5 ug of total RNA was used. For each sample, cDNA was synthesized in eight separate reactions using SMARTScribe reverse transcriptase. During cDNA synthesis, unique molecular identifiers containing a 6-nucleotide sample barcode were introduced by template switching. Two nested PCRs of 16 and 9 cycles amplified the TCRalpha and TCRbeta cDNA, and bead purification followed each PCR. Before amplification, cDNA was treated with uracil DNA-glycosylase and purified using the QIAquick PCR purification kit. In the second PCR, Illumina TruSeq-compatible adapters and sample-specific barcodes were added. TapeStation and Qubit were used to check library quality and concentration, and roughly 4.8 ng of each library went into the pool. The pooled libraries were sequenced with 2 x 100 bp reads and custom sequencing primers on an Illumina HiSeq2500 single-index Rapid Run. For the original study's pipeline: MiGEC version 1.2.6 was used for UMI-based consensus assembly, which corrected PCR and sequencing errors. MiXCR version 2.1.1 handled V(D)J alignment, clonotype assembly and CDR3 extraction. Gene usage, clonotype sharing and MAIT/NKT TCR abundance were normalised by analysing the top 1000, 10 000 and 20 000 clonotypes per sample. Diversity was computed as the inverse Simpson index with the vegan R package after downsampling to 27 000 UMIs. Paired Mann-Whitney U tests were applied to discordant twin pairs, with Benjamini-Hochberg correction for multiple testing. Each entry corresponds to one CDR3 protein sequence from reads that TCRdb reprocessed, and DNA is not given. The V and J calls were not made by the authors but by TCRdb's processing. The sample table gives 150,000 or so distinct CDR3 sequences. In total, the top ten clones hold less than 7.5% of the sample.

Comment on this clonotype: No antigen is known for it.

From each donor, a roughly 2.5 ml peripheral blood sample was collected into PAXgene tubes and stored at -80 degrees C. Without T cell sorting, total RNA was isolated from whole blood using the PAXgene blood miRNA kit on an automated QIAcube. Peripheral blood from monozygotic twin pairs concordant or discordant for inflammatory bowel disease was subjected to deep TCRalpha and TCRbeta repertoire profiling with unique molecular barcoding. Smoking habits were recorded for all twin pairs, with individuals classified as current, former or never smokers. Sequencing was performed on blood. The clonotype was recovered from a human donor with ulcerative colitis or Crohn's disease, or a healthy co-twin of an affected twin (not recorded which).

The CDR3 protein: CASSIQGAPLQPQHF. Rearrangement joined TRBV19 to TRBJ1-5; TCRdb selects TRBD1, and the lack of DNA leaves this call unchecked. Reading from cysteine to phenylalanine, the CDR3 counts 15 amino acids. DNA is not on record. According to the germline V gene (reference sequence), CDR1 reads LNHDA and CDR2 reads SQIVND.